The 32 T cell receptor beta chains given below trace back to one sample, sequenced in a study of cytomegalovirus exposure and HLA in healthy donors. 60 Vbeta and 13 Jbeta primers were used in PCR. Some clones are missing from TCRdb's copy, which holds only in-frame ones; the method was immunoSEQ multiplex PCR. The table includes fewer than 200,000 clones, around 81% detected once. The source material was PBMCs. The receptors stem from a man aged 35 to 55 in good health and CMV-seronegative.

The chain carries TRBV5-1 and TRBJ2-3; 11 bases fit TRBD2. Germline lookup yields CDR1 SGHRS and CDR2 YFSETQ. Trimming cost V 4 bases and J 3 bases; bases outside gene matches: 10. This CDR3 is 17 amino acids long. The CDR3 region has the DNA TGCGCCAGCAGCCTCCCATTAGCGGGGGGGCGGACAGATACGCAGTATTTT. The encoded protein is CASSLPLAGGRTDTQYF.

The gene calls are TRBV11-1 and TRBJ1-1, with 7 positions matching TRBD1. Germline V gene lookup returns CDR1 SGHAT and CDR2 FQDESV (reference sequence). The CDR3 consists of 16 residues. V gave up 2 bases and J gave up 5 bases; unmatched junction bases: 11. The CDR3 is CASSLLRGLGETEAFF. CDR3 coding DNA: TGTGCCAGCAGCTTATTAAGGGGGCTAGGAGAGACTGAAGCTTTCTTT.

CDR3 protein: CASSYRGLNNSPLHF. The DNA for the CDR3 is TGTGCCAGCAGTTATCGGGGGTTGAATAATTCACCCCTCCACTTT. The chain couples TRBV6-5 to TRBJ1-6, with D maybe TRBD1 (5 bases). Trimming cost V 3 bases and J 5 bases, with 11 bases left between them. This CDR3 contains 15 residues. Looked up from germline, CDR1 is MNHEY and CDR2 is SVGAGI.

The chain employs TRBV6-1 and TRBJ2-7; D is possibly TRBD2 (6 bases). Trimming pared 5 bases from V and 2 bases from J, leaving 16 bases between. Per the germline V gene, CDR1 is MNHNS and CDR2 is SASEGT. CDR3 length equals 15 residues. This chain's CDR3 is CASSILRGNPYEQYF. For the CDR3, the DNA is TGTGCCAGCAGTATCCTACGGGGGAATCCCTACGAGCAGTACTTC.

This clone was observed once. The chain recombines TRBV5-6 with TRBJ2-3; 11 bases fit TRBD2. The CDR3 has 16 residues. The V segment lost 3 bases and the J segment 3 bases; nucleotides outside the gene matches: 6. The V gene's germline CDR1 is SGHDT and CDR2 YYEEEE. The CDR3 sequence: CASSSRLAGLTDTQYF. CDR3 nucleotide sequence: TGTGCCAGCAGCTCGAGACTAGCGGGATTGACAGATACGCAGTATTTT. The full variable domain, in which reference TRBV5-6 and TRBJ2-3 provide the parts outside the CDR3, is DAGVTQSPTHLIKTRGQQVTLRCSPKSGHDTVSWYQQALGQGPQFIFQYYEEEERQRGNFPDRFSGHQFPNYSSELNVNALLLGDSALYLCASSSRLAGLTDTQYFGPGTRLTVL.

This clone was seen a single time. The V and J genes are TRBV6-6 and TRBJ2-3; 8 bases agree with TRBD2. The CDR3 is 14 amino acids. J lost 4 bases, V lost 7 bases, and 7 bases had no gene match. Germline CDR1 and CDR2: MNHNY and SVGAGI (reference sequence). CDR3 nucleotides: TGTGCCAGCAACCTAGCGGGCGGGGCAGATACGCAGTATTTT. It yields the protein CASNLAGGADTQYF.

This clone was observed a few times. The J gene is TRBJ2-3, the V gene TRBV4-3; a possible D gene is TRBD2 (5 bases). The germline gives CDR1 LGHNA, CDR2 YSLEER. This CDR3 is built from 15 residues. Trimming cost V 0 bases and J 0 bases, with 7 bases left between them. The CDR3 loop is CASSQDTGSTDTQYF. In DNA, the CDR3 is TGCGCCAGCAGCCAAGATACGGGGAGCACAGATACGCAGTATTTT.

V usage is TRBV7-2 and J usage is TRBJ1-5; 9 bases line up with TRBD1. Unmatched junction bases numbered 4, after V lost 1 base and J lost 9 bases. This CDR3 region has 14 residues. Germline-derived CDR1 and CDR2 are SGHTA and FQGNSA. CDR3 bases: TGTGCCAGCAGCTTAGGGACAGGGGCTAGGCCCCAGCATTTT. This translates into CASSLGTGARPQHF.

The chain recombines TRBV18 with TRBJ2-6; 7 bases fit TRBD1. This CDR3 region has 16 residues. J lost 3 bases, V lost 1 base, and 3 bases had no gene match. Germline-derived CDR1 and CDR2 are KGHSH and LQKENI. CDR3 loop: CASSPQGARGANVLTF. DNA of the CDR3: TGTGCCAGCTCACCACAGGGGGCGCGTGGGGCCAACGTCCTGACTTTC.

CDR3 loop: CASSYRGLDYGYTF. DNA of the CDR3: TGCGCCAGCAGCTACAGGGGTCTCGACTATGGCTACACCTTC. The chain employs TRBV5-1 and TRBJ1-2; 7 bases match TRBD1. The CDR3 has 14 residues. Germline CDR1 and CDR2: SGHRS and YFSETQ. J gave up 3 bases and V 3 bases, and 5 bases lay outside the gene matches.

V and J are TRBV5-4 and TRBJ1-1; D is possibly TRBD1 (5 bases). This CDR3 has 15 residues. Germline V CDR1 and CDR2: SGHNT, YYREEE (reference sequence). V lost 4 bases and J lost 1, with 14 bases in between. The CDR3 DNA follows: TGTGCCAGCAGCCCCGGGTATGGGGCGAACACTGAAGCTTTCTTT. This codes for CASSPGYGANTEAFF.

The genes are TRBV29-1 and TRBJ2-2; D is unclear. The germline gives CDR1 SQVTM, CDR2 ANQGSEA. The CDR3 is 11 amino acids. V was pared by 4 bases and J by 6 bases, with 6 bases between. The DNA of the CDR3 is TGCAGCGTTGGTCTGTCCGGGGAGCTGTTTTTT. The encoded protein is CSVGLSGELFF.

CDR3 DNA: TGTGCCAGCAGCTTCCCCTTTGGGGAGCTATTAGAGACCCAGTACTTC. It translates to CASSFPFGELLETQYF. The gene calls are TRBV7-9 and TRBJ2-5; D perhaps matches TRBD2 (5 bases). Germline values: CDR1 SEHNR, CDR2 FQNEAQ (reference sequence). Trimming removed 3 bases from V and 4 bases from J, with 18 bases in between. This CDR3 region has 16 residues.

J is TRBJ1-4 and V is TRBV2; D remains unclear. CDR1 and CDR2 from the germline V gene are SNHLY and FYNNEI. V dropped 6 bases and J dropped 4 bases, with 9 bases sitting between them. The CDR3 has 13 residues. The DNA of the CDR3 is TGTGCCAGCAGGAGGGTGGATAATGAAAAACTGTTTTTT. Its protein is CASRRVDNEKLFF.

V usage is TRBV7-2 and J usage is TRBJ2-4, with D perhaps matching TRBD2 (5 bases). Germline V gene lookup returns CDR1 SGHTA and CDR2 FQGNSA. The CDR3 covers 17 residues. Between the trimmed V and J ends, which lost 4 bases and 0 bases, there was a span of 16 bases. DNA for the CDR3: TGTGCCAGCAGCTCCGCGGGTAGGCACCTAGCCAAAAACATTCAGTACTTC. It yields the protein CASSSAGRHLAKNIQYF. The full variable domain, with the rest looked up from reference TRBV7-2 and TRBJ2-4, is GAGVSQSPSNKVTEKGKDVELRCDPISGHTALYWYRQSLGQGLEFLIYFQGNSAPDKSGLPSDRFSAERTGGSVSTLTIQRTQQEDSAVYLCASSSAGRHLAKNIQYFGAGTRLSVL.

V and J are TRBV29-1 and TRBJ1-1; 7 nucleotides agree with TRBD1. CDR1 is SQVTM and CDR2 is ANQGSEA in the germline V gene. The trim removed 7 bases at V and 6 bases at J, leaving 11 bases unmatched. CDR3 size: 13 residues. The DNA for the CDR3 is TGCAGCGCAGAAGGACAGGTGGGCGCTGAAGCTTTCTTT. This gives the protein CSAEGQVGAEAFF. The full variable domain, in which reference TRBV29-1 and TRBJ1-1 provide the parts outside the CDR3, is SAVISQKPSRDICQRGTSLTIQCQVDSQVTMMFWYRQQPGQSLTLIATANQGSEATYESGFVIDKFPISRPNLTFSTLTVSNMSPEDSSIYLCSAEGQVGAEAFFGQGTRLTVV.

The V call is TRBV10-2, the J call TRBJ2-7; weak D call: TRBD1 (6 bases). The CDR3 has 16 residues. The germline V and J ends were trimmed by 6 bases and 1 base, with 19 bases remaining between them. CDR1 is WSHSY and CDR2 is SAAADI in the germline V gene. The CDR3 bases are TGCGCCAGCAGCCTACCCCCGGGGACACAGTCCTACGAGCAGTACTTC. Its translation: CASSLPPGTQSYEQYF.

The V call is TRBV19, the J call TRBJ1-1; D is possibly TRBD1 (6 bases). V shed 1 base and J shed 4 bases, with 10 bases lying between them. Germline V gene data show CDR1 as LNHDA and CDR2 as SQIVND (reference sequence). The CDR3 is 14 residues long. In DNA, the CDR3 is TGTGCCAGTAGTATAGGGGAAGGGGGCACTGAAGCTTTCTTT. Translation gives CASSIGEGGTEAFF.

This CDR3 reads CASSYDDSFNEKLFF. Written as DNA, the CDR3 is TGTGCCAGCAGTTATGACGACTCGTTCAATGAAAAACTGTTTTTT. The chain combines TRBV6-6 with TRBJ1-4; D gene ambiguous. CDR3 length: 15 residues. The V gene's germline CDR1 is MNHNY and CDR2 SVGAGI (reference sequence). V dropped 3 bases and J dropped 5 bases, with 13 bases sitting between them.

This clone was detected once. This sequence joins TRBV5-6 and TRBJ2-1; TRBD1 matches 12 bases. From germline, CDR1 is SGHDT and CDR2 YYEEEE. This CDR3 is built from 18 residues. V shed 5 bases and J 8 bases; nucleotides not matched to a gene: 17. The CDR3 nucleotides read TGTGCCAGCAGGTTGTATCCCCCGGGACAGGGGGCGTCGGATGAGCAGTTCTTC. It encodes CASRLYPPGQGASDEQFF.

The genes are TRBV4-2 and TRBJ2-1; 9 nucleotides match TRBD2. This CDR3 comprises 16 residues. Trimming took 4 bases from V and 7 from J; bases not matched to a gene: 11. From germline, CDR1 is LGHNA and CDR2 YNFKEQ. The CDR3 here is CASSPEPAGGWNEQFF. Here the CDR3 DNA reads TGTGCCAGCAGCCCAGAGCCAGCGGGGGGTTGGAATGAGCAGTTCTTC.

Worth noting for this clone: At one boundary the junction diverges from the germline segment, which might be a read error. The chain joins TRBV29-1 to TRBJ1-2, with 7 bases fitting TRBD1. Germline loops: CDR1 SQVTM, CDR2 ANQGSEA. CDR3 length: 11 amino acids. CDR3 sequence: CSTSDRGGYAF. The CDR3 DNA follows: TGCAGCACTTCCGACAGAGGGGGCTACGCCTTC.

This clone was recorded once. The rearrangement links TRBV10-2 to TRBJ2-6; D call uncertain. Trimming took 3 bases from V and 0 from J, leaving 6 bases between them. This CDR3 comprises 15 residues. Germline V CDR1 and CDR2: WSHSY, SAAADI. This CDR3 reads CASSDRHSGANVLTF. The CDR3 DNA follows: TGCGCCAGCAGTGATCGACACTCTGGGGCCAACGTCCTGACTTTC.

V gene TRBV27 combines with J gene TRBJ1-3, with D maybe TRBD1 (5 bases). The CDR3 runs 14 residues. CDR1 and CDR2 (germline): MNHEY, SMNVEV (reference sequence). V lost 4 bases, J lost 4 bases, and 11 bases lay in between. CDR3: CASSSGGRGNTIYF. The CDR3 coding sequence is TGTGCCAGCAGTTCCGGGGGACGAGGAAACACCATATATTTT.

CDR3 bases: TGCGCCAGCAGCTTGTTGAACAGACATGAAAAACTGTTTTTT. Its translation: CASSLLNRHEKLFF. This chain joins TRBV5-1 and TRBJ1-4; D ambiguous. There are 14 residues in the CDR3. CDR1 SGHRS and CDR2 YFSETQ come from the germline V gene. The ends were cut back, 1 base at V and 6 bases at J, with 10 bases in the middle.

This chain links TRBV7-2 with TRBJ2-3, with D unresolved. Trimming left V 1 base short and J 7 bases short, with 12 bases between. The CDR3 is 14 amino acids. Germline V CDR1 and CDR2: SGHTA, FQGNSA. The CDR3 sequence is CASSLDGPPHTQYF. DNA of the CDR3: TGTGCCAGCAGCTTAGACGGTCCCCCCCATACGCAGTATTTT.

J is TRBJ1-1 and V is TRBV18, with a weak D call TRBD1 (5 bases). The length of the CDR3 is 13 residues. The germline V and J ends were trimmed by 3 bases and 6 bases, with 11 bases remaining between them. Germline lookup yields CDR1 KGHSH and CDR2 LQKENI. CDR3 sequence reads: CASSPQGGAEAFF. In nucleotides, the CDR3 is TGTGCCAGCTCACCTCAGGGAGGCGCTGAAGCTTTCTTT.

This clone occurred a few times. V usage is TRBV7-9 and J usage is TRBJ1-5, with TRBD1 as a possible D gene (5 bases). With 4 bases removed from V and 7 bases from J, the gap between germline ends came to 20 bases. The germline CDR1 and CDR2 sequences are SEHNR and FQNEAQ (reference sequence). The CDR3 has 16 amino acids. The CDR3: CASSWGDSSIGQPQHF. The CDR3 DNA sequence: TGTGCCAGCAGCTGGGGGGACTCCTCAATAGGGCAGCCCCAGCATTTT.

The chain is built from TRBV4-3 and TRBJ2-3; 8 bases fit TRBD2. Germline trimming cut 5 bases from V and 9 bases from J; bases unmatched to any gene: 10. The CDR3 extends over 14 amino acids. CDR1 and CDR2 from the germline V gene are LGHNA and YSLEER. The CDR3 here is CASSEWRTSYTQYF. The CDR3 DNA follows: TGCGCCAGCAGCGAATGGAGGACTAGCTACACGCAGTATTTT.

This sequence joins TRBV7-8 and TRBJ1-2; TRBD1 is a possible D gene (6 bases). The CDR3 has 18 amino acids. Trimming stripped 5 bases from V and 0 bases from J, with 22 bases between. Germline V gene lookup returns CDR1 SGHVS and CDR2 FQNEAQ. CDR3 protein: CASSQKLLSRTANYGYTF. For the CDR3, the DNA is TGTGCCAGCAGCCAGAAGTTGCTGAGTCGGACAGCTAACTATGGCTACACCTTC.

The rearrangement links TRBV7-8 to TRBJ1-1; D possibly corresponds to TRBD1 (6 bases). Per germline, CDR1 SGHVS and CDR2 FQNEAQ. The CDR3 is made up of 14 amino acids. V gave up 1 base and J gave up 1 base, with 7 bases separating them. The DNA for the CDR3 is TGTGCCAGCAGCTTAGTCAGGGGGAACACTGAAGCTTTCTTT. Amino acids: CASSLVRGNTEAFF.

This rearrangement joins TRBV30 to TRBJ2-7; 7 bases match TRBD1. V was pared by 3 bases and J by 3 bases, with 2 bases of the junction left unmatched. Germline V lookup: CDR1 GTSNPN, CDR2 SVGIG (reference sequence). This CDR3 contains 12 residues. The CDR3 coding sequence is TGTGCCTGGAGGGGGGACAGCTACGAGCAGTACTTC. Residues: CAWRGDSYEQYF.